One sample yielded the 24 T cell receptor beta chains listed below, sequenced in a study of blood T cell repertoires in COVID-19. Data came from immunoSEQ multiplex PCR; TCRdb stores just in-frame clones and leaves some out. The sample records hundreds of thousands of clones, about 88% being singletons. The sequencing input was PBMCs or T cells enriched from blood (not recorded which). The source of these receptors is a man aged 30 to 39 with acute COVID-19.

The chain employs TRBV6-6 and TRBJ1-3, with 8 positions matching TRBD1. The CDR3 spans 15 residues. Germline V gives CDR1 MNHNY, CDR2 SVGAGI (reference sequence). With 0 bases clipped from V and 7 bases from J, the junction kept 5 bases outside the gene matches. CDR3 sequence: CASSYSGTGSNTIYF. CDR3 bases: TGTGCCAGCAGTTACTCAGGGACAGGAAGCAACACCATATATTTT.

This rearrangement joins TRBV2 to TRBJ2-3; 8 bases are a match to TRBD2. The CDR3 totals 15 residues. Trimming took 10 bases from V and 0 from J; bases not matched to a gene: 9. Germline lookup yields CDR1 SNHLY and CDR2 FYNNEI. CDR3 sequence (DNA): TGTGCCATCCTACTAGCGGTCCCTAGCACAGATACGCAGTATTTT. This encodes CAILLAVPSTDTQYF.

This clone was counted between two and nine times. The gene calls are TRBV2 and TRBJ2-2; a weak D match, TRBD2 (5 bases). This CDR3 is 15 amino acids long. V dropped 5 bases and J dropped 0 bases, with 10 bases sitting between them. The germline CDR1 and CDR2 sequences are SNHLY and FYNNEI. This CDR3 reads CASSPGLANTGELFF. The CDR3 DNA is TGTGCCAGCAGTCCCGGACTCGCGAACACCGGGGAGCTGTTTTTT.

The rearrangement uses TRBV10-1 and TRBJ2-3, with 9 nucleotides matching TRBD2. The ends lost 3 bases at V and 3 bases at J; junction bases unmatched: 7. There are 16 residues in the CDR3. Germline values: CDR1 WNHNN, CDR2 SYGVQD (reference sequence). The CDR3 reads CASSDYSGGMTDTQYF. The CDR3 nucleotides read TGCGCCAGCAGTGACTATAGCGGGGGTATGACAGATACGCAGTATTTT.

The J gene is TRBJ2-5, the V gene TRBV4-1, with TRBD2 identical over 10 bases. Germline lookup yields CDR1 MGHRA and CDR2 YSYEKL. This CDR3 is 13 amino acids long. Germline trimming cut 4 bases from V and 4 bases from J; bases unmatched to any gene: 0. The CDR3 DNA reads TGCGCCAGCAGCCTAGCGGGGGGAGAGACCCAGTACTTC. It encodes CASSLAGGETQYF.

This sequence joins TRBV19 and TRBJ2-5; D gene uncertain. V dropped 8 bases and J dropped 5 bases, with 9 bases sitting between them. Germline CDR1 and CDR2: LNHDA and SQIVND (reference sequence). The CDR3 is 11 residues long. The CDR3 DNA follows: TGTGCCAGTCGGAAGAGGGAGACCCAGTACTTC. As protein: CASRKRETQYF. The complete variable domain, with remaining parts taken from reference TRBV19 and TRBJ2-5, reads DGGITQSPKYLFRKEGQNVTLSCEQNLNHDAMYWYRQDPGQGLRLIYYSQIVNDFQKGDIAEGYSVSREKKESFPLTVTSAQKNPTAFYLCASRKRETQYFGPGTRLLVL.

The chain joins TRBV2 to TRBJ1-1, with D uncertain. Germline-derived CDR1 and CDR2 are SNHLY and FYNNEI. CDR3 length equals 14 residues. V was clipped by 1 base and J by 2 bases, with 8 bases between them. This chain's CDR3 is CASSEGRGNTEAFF. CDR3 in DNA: TGTGCCAGCAGTGAAGGTCGGGGTAACACTGAAGCTTTCTTT.

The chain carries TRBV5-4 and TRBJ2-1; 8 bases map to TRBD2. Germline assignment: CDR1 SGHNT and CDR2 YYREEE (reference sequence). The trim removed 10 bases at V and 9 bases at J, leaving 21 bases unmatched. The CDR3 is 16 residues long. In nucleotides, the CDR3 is TGTGCCGGATCCTCGGGGTGGGTCGCGCGGGGGGTTGAGCAGTTCTTC. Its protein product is CAGSSGWVARGVEQFF.

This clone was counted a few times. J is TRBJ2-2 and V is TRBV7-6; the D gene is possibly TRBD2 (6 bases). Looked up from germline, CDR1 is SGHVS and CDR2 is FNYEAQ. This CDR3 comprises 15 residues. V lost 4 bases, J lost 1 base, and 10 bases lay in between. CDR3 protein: CASSWKAGNTGELFF. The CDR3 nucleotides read TGTGCCAGCAGCTGGAAAGCGGGGAACACCGGGGAGCTGTTTTTT.

The CDR3 DNA reads TGTGCCAGCAGCCAAGGCGACAGGGGTGCTTCACCCCTCCACTTT. It yields the protein CASSQGDRGASPLHF. This chain connects TRBV3-1 (or the pseudogene TRBV3-2) to TRBJ1-6; 8 positions agree with TRBD1. CDR1 is LGHDT, CDR2 YNNKEL, per germline (reference sequence). Trimming removed 1 base from V and 9 bases from J; junction bases left unmatched: 5. The CDR3 has 15 residues.

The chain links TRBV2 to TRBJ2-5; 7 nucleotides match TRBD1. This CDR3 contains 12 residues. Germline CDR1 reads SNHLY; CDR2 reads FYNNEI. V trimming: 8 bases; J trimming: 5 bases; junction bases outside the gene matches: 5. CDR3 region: CASRTGVETQYF. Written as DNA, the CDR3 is TGTGCCAGCCGGACAGGAGTCGAGACCCAGTACTTC.

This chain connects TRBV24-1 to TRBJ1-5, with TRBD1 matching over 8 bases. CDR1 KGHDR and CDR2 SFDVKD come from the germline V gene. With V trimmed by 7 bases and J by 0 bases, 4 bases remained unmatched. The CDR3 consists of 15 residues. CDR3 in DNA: TGTGCCACCAGACAGGGGGGGAATAGCAATCAGCCCCAGCATTTT. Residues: CATRQGGNSNQPQHF.

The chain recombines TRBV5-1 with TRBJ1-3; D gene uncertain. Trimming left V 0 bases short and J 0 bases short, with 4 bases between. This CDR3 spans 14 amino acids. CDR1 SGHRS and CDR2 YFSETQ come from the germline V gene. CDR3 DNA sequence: TGCGCCAGCAGCTTGGGGAGCTCTGGAAACACCATATATTTT. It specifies CASSLGSSGNTIYF. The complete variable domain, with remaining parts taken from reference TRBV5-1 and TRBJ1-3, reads KAGVTQTPRYLIKTRGQQVTLSCSPISGHRSVSWYQQTPGQGLQFLFEYFSETQRNKGNFPGRFSGRQFSNSRSEMNVSTLELGDSALYLCASSLGSSGNTIYFGEGSWLTVV.

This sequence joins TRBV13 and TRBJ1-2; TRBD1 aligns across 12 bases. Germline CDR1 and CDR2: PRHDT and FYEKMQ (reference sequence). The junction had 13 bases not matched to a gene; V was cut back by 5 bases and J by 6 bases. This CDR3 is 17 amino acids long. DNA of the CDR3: TGTGCCAGCAGCGACCGGGACAGGGGGCGGATAGCGAATGGCTACACCTTC. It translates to CASSDRDRGRIANGYTF.

The CDR3 sequence: CASSRATPGQGKSSEAFF. The CDR3, as DNA: TGTGCCAGTAGTAGAGCCACCCCGGGACAGGGTAAAAGCAGTGAAGCTTTCTTT. The chain combines TRBV19 with TRBJ1-1; the match to TRBD1 covers 9 bases. The V gene's germline CDR1 is LNHDA and CDR2 SQIVND (reference sequence). The CDR3 runs 18 residues. V was pared by 4 bases and J by 7 bases, with 19 bases of the junction left unmatched.

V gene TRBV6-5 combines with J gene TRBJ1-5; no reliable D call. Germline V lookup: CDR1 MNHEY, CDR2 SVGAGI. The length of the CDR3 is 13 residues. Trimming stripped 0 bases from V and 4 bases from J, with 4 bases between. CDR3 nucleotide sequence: TGTGCCAGCAGTTACTCAGCAAATCAGCCCCAGCATTTT. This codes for CASSYSANQPQHF.

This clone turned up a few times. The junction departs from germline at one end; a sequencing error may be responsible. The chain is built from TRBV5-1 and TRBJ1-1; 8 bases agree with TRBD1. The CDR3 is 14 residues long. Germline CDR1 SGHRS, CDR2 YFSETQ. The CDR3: CASSAQGVDTEAFF. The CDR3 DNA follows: TGTGCCAGCAGCGCACAGGGGGTTGACACTGAAGCTTTCTTT.

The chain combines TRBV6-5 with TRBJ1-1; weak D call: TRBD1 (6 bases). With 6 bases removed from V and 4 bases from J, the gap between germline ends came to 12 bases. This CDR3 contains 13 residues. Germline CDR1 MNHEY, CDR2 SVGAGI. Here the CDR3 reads CASRYDRSTEAFF. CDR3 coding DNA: TGTGCCAGCAGATACGACAGGTCCACTGAAGCTTTCTTT.

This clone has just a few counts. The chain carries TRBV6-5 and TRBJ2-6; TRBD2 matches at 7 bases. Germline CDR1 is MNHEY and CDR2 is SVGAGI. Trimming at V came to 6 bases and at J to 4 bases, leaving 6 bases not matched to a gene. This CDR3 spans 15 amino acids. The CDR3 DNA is TGTGCCAGCAGCCCGGGGGGATCCGGGGCCAACGTCCTGACTTTC. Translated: CASSPGGSGANVLTF.

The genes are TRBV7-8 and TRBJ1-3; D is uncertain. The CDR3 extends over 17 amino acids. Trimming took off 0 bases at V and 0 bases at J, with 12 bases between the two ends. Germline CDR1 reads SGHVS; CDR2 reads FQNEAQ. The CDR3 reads CASSLATVRGSGNTIYF. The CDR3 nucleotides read TGTGCCAGCAGCTTAGCGACGGTGCGGGGCTCTGGAAACACCATATATTTT.

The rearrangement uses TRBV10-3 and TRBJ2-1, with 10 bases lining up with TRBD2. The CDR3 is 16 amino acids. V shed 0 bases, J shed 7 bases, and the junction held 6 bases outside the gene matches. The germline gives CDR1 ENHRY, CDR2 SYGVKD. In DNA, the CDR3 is TGTGCCATCAGTGAGTCCAGCGGGAGGGTGGGGAATGAGCAGTTCTTC. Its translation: CAISESSGRVGNEQFF.

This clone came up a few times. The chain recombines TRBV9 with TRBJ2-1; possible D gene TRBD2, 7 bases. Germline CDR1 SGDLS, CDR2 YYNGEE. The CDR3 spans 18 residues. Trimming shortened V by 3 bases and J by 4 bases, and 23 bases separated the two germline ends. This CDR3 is CASSAPRVGGAGYNEQFF. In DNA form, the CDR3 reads TGTGCCAGCAGCGCCCCACGGGTTGGGGGGGCCGGGTACAATGAGCAGTTCTTC.

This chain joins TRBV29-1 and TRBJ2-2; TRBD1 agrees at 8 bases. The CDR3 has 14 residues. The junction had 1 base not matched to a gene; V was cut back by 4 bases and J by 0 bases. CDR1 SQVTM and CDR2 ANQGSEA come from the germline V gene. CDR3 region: CSVGQGPNTGELFF. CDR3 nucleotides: TGCAGCGTTGGACAGGGGCCGAACACCGGGGAGCTGTTTTTT.

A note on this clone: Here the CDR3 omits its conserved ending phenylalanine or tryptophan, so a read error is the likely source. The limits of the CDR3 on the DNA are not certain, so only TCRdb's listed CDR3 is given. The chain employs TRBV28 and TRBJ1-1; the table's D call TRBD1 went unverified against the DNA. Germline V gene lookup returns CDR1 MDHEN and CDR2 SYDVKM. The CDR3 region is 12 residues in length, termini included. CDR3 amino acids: CASSTPIGAPAL.